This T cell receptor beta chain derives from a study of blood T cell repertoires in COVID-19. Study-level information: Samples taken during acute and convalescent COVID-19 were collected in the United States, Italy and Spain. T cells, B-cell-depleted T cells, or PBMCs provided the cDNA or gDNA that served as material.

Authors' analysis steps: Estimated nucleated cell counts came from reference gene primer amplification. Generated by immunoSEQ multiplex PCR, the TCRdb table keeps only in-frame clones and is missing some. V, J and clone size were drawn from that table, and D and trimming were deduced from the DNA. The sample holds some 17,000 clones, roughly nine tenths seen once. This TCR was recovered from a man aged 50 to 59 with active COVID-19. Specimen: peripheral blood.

The DNA for the CDR3 is TGTGCCAGCAGCCTCCGTGGGGCGGTTCCCTACGAGCAGTACTTC. It yields the protein CASSLRGAVPYEQYF. The rearrangement links TRBV3-1 (or the pseudogene TRBV3-2) to TRBJ2-7; D may be TRBD1 (5 bases). This CDR3 is 15 amino acids long. V lost 4 bases, J lost 2 bases, and 15 bases lay in between. Germline CDR1 and CDR2: LGHDT and YNNKEL (reference sequence).